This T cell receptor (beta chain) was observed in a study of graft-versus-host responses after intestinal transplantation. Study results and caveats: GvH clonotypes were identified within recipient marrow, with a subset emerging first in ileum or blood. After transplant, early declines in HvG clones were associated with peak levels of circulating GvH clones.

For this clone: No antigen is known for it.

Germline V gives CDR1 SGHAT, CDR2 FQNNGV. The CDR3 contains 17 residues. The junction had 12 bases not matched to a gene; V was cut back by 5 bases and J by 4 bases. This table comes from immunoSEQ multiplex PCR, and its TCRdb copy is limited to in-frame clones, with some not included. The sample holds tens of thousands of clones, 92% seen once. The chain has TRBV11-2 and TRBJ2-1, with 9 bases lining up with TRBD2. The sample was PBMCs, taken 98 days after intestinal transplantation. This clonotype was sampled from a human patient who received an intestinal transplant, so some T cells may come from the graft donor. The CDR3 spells CASSPHVGLAVYNEQFF. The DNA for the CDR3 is TGTGCCAGCAGCCCCCACGTGGGACTAGCAGTTTACAATGAGCAGTTCTTC. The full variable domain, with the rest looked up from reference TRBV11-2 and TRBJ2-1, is EAGVAQSPRYKIIEKRQSVAFWCNPISGHATLYWYQQILGQGPKLLIQFQNNGVVDDSQLPKDRFSAERLKGVDSTLKIQPAKLEDSAVYLCASSPHVGLAVYNEQFFGPGTRLTVL.